This T cell receptor (beta chain) is from a study of blood T cell repertoires in COVID-19. On the study more broadly: Acute and convalescent COVID-19 samples came from the United States, Italy and Spain. T cells, B-cell-depleted T cells, or PBMCs supplied cDNA or gDNA.

The CDR3 covers 14 residues. CDR1 is SGHAT and CDR2 is FQNNGV in the germline V gene. Unmatched junction bases numbered 4, after V lost 2 bases and J lost 7 bases. TCRdb's copy holds only in-frame clones and misses some; the assay was immunoSEQ multiplex PCR. The data hold 71,000 or so clones, with about 86% observed a single time. The V gene is TRBV11-2, the J gene TRBJ1-2; 10 bases match TRBD1. The TCR sequence derives from a man of 80 years or more in a cohort sampled during active COVID-19. The sample comprised peripheral blood. The CDR3 loop is CASSLMRDRGGYTF. CDR3 in DNA: TGTGCCAGCAGCTTAATGCGGGACAGGGGTGGCTACACCTTC.